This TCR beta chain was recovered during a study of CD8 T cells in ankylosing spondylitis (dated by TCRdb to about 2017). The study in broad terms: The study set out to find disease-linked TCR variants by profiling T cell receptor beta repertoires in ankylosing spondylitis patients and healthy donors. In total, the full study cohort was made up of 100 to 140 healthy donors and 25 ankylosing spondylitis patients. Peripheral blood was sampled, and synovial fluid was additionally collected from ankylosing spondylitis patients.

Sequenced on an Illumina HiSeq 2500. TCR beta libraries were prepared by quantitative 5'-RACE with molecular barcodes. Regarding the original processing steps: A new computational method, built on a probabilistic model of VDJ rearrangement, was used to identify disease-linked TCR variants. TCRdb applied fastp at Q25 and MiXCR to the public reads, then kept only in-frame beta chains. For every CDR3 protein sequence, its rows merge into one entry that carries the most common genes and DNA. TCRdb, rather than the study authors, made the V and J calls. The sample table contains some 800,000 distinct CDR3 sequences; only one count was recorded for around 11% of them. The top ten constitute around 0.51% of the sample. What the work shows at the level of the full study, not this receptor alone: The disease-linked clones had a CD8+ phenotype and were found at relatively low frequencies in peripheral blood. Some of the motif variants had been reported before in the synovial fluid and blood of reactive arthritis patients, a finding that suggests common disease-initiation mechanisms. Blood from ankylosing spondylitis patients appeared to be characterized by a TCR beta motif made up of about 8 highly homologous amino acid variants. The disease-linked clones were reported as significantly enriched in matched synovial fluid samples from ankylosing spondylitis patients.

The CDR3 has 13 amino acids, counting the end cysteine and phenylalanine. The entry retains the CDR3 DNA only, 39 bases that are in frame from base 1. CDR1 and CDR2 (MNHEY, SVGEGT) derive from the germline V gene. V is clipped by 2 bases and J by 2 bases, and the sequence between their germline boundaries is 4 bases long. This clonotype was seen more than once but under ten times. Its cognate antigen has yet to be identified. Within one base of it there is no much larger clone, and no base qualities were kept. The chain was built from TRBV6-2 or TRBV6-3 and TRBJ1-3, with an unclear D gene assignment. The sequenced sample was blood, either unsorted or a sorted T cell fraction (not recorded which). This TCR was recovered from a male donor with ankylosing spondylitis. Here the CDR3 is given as CASSYAAGNTIYF. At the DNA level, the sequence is TGTGCCAGCAGTTACGCGGCTGGAAACACCATATATTTT.